The 9 T cell receptor beta chains presented below share a single source sample, sequenced in a study of blood T cell repertoires in COVID-19. Only in-frame clones appear in the TCRdb table, and some are missing; sequencing was by immunoSEQ multiplex PCR. The repertoire holds under 200,000 clones, with more than 85% as singletons. Sequencing was done on a sample of peripheral blood. Source of these receptors: a man aged 50 to 59 with acute or convalescent COVID-19.

The chain joins TRBV27 to TRBJ2-5, with D possibly being TRBD2 (6 bases). V lost 3 bases, J lost 4 bases, and 9 bases lay in between. The CDR3 has 13 amino acids. CDR1 MNHEY and CDR2 SMNVEV come from the germline V gene (reference sequence). Here the CDR3 reads CASSFRRGETQYF. The CDR3 nucleotides are TGTGCCAGCAGTTTCAGGCGGGGAGAGACCCAGTACTTC.

In its sample, this clone was seen many times. The rearrangement joins TRBV27 to TRBJ1-1, with D uncertain. The CDR3 length is 17 residues. CDR1 is MNHEY and CDR2 is SMNVEV in the germline V gene (reference sequence). The V end was cut by 6 bases, the J end by 5 bases, with 25 bases between. The CDR3 sequence is CASSSRQFRFLGTEAFF. The CDR3 bases are TGTGCCAGCAGCTCGAGGCAGTTCCGGTTCTTGGGTACTGAAGCTTTCTTT.

The chain recombines TRBV28 with TRBJ1-4; D perhaps matches TRBD1 (6 bases). V was shortened by 9 bases and J by 5 bases, with 10 bases between the two germline ends. Germline CDR1 MDHEN, CDR2 SYDVKM. The CDR3 is 12 amino acids. Here the CDR3 reads CASGQRNEKLFF. CDR3 nucleotide sequence: TGTGCCAGTGGACAGCGCAATGAAAAACTGTTTTTT.

CDR3 loop: CASSLGSGFREQYF. The CDR3 DNA reads as TGTGCCAGCAGTTTAGGGAGCGGGTTCCGCGAGCAGTACTTC. The chain has TRBV27 and TRBJ2-7; a weak D match, TRBD2 (6 bases). Germline V CDR1 and CDR2: MNHEY, SMNVEV (reference sequence). This CDR3 has 14 residues. Trimming removed 2 bases at V and 6 bases at J, with 14 bases between.

In its sample, this clone was seen once. The chain links TRBV3-1 (or the pseudogene TRBV3-2) to TRBJ2-1; D possibly corresponds to TRBD2 (5 bases). Germline loops: CDR1 LGHDT, CDR2 YNNKEL (reference sequence). The CDR3 consists of 17 residues. The germline V and J ends were trimmed by 1 base and 7 bases, with 20 bases remaining between them. The CDR3 protein is CASSQAPRASGSNEQFF. The CDR3 region has the DNA TGTGCCAGCAGCCAAGCTCCCCGCGCCAGCGGCTCTAATGAGCAGTTCTTC.

V gene TRBV28 combines with J gene TRBJ1-2, with D possibly matching TRBD1 (5 bases). There are 13 residues in the CDR3. Germline loops: CDR1 MDHEN, CDR2 SYDVKM. Trimming cost V 3 bases and J 6 bases, with 11 bases left between them. The CDR3 coding sequence is TGTGCCAGCAGTTTGAAGGGGCAGGATGGCTACACCTTC. As protein: CASSLKGQDGYTF.

The chain carries TRBV19 and TRBJ1-3, with 10 bases aligning to TRBD1. Germline V lookup: CDR1 LNHDA, CDR2 SQIVND (reference sequence). The CDR3 is 15 amino acids. The junction had 5 bases not matched to a gene; V was cut back by 7 bases and J by 2 bases. The DNA for the CDR3 is TGTGCCAGTACCCCCGGGACAGGGGCTGGAAACACCATATATTTT. Translating gives CASTPGTGAGNTIYF. The full variable domain, rest sourced from reference TRBV19 and TRBJ1-3, is DGGITQSPKYLFRKEGQNVTLSCEQNLNHDAMYWYRQDPGQGLRLIYYSQIVNDFQKGDIAEGYSVSREKKESFPLTVTSAQKNPTAFYLCASTPGTGAGNTIYFGEGSWLTVV.

The chain carries TRBV10-3 and TRBJ1-5; 8 bases align to TRBD1. Germline V lookup: CDR1 ENHRY, CDR2 SYGVKD. The CDR3 loop spans 14 amino acids. V gave up 10 bases and J gave up 1 base; unmatched junction bases: 6. CDR3 sequence: CATDRGGSNQPQHF. In DNA form, the CDR3 reads TGTGCCACAGACAGGGGAGGGAGCAATCAGCCCCAGCATTTT.

The chain uses TRBV7-8 and TRBJ2-7, with D perhaps matching TRBD1 (6 bases). The CDR3 runs 17 residues. Germline lookup yields CDR1 SGHVS and CDR2 FQNEAQ. Trimming took off 1 base at V and 2 bases at J, with 18 bases between the two ends. CDR3: CASSLGRVGAGAYEQYF. In DNA form, the CDR3 reads TGTGCCAGCAGCTTAGGTAGGGTAGGTGCAGGGGCCTACGAGCAGTACTTC.